This TCR beta chain was identified during a study of blood T cell repertoires in COVID-19. This clone has a handful of counts. In the original workflow: Estimated nucleated cell counts came from reference gene primer amplification. The assay was immunoSEQ multiplex PCR, and TCRdb's table has in-frame clones only and misses some. That table furnishes V, J and clone size, whereas the DNA furnished D and trimming. The sample carries 95,000 to 100,000 clones, about 90% recorded once. The CDR3 spans 15 residues. With V trimmed by 3 bases and J by 3 bases, 4 bases remained unmatched. Germline CDR1 reads MDHEN; CDR2 reads SYDVKM.

This receptor was identified in a woman in her 30s with acute or convalescent COVID-19. J is TRBJ2-1 and V is TRBV28; 8 bases match TRBD2. Sequenced sample: peripheral blood. CDR3 in amino acids: CASSLGTSGYNEQFF. In DNA, the CDR3 is TGTGCCAGCAGTTTGGGCACTAGCGGCTACAATGAGCAGTTCTTC.